The clone carrying this T cell receptor (beta chain) turned up a few times. The data originate from a study of identical twins. A template switching step contributed a universal primer site, while unique molecular identifiers were present in the cDNA. TCRdb redid the calling of the 5' RACE reads with MiXCR, one entry per CDR3 protein. The repertoire holds about 790,000 distinct CDR3 sequences, roughly 18% seen once, with around 13% in the top ten. The data also belong to a second study, concerning T cells expressing NK-cell markers. That investigation notes: Dominant NKG2C+ clonotype frequencies of 1.0-7.0% of CD8+ T cells were measured in over five donors. These clonotypes additionally ranked first within the CD3+CD56-NKG2C+ fraction of a handful of donors.

The sample comprised PBMCs. The source is a young woman in good health.

The CDR3 here is CSAFQAGGPQSYEQYF. The CDR3 DNA reads as TGCAGTGCCTTCCAAGCGGGAGGGCCACAATCCTACGAGCAGTACTTC. The genes are TRBV20-1 and TRBJ2-7; TRBD2 aligns across 10 bases. J lost 1 base, V lost 6 bases, and 12 bases had no gene match. In germline, CDR1 is DFQATT, CDR2 SNEGSKA (reference sequence). The length of the CDR3 is 16 residues.